This T cell receptor (beta chain) was documented in a study of Ad26.COV2.S vaccination and SARS-CoV-2 variants listed by TCRdb under 2021. Regarding the study in general: Vaccine-arm donors were drawn from COV1001, a multicentre, randomized, double-blind, placebo-controlled phase I-IIa trial of Ad26.COV2.S in healthy adults. Ad26.COV2.S was administered intramuscularly at a dose of 5x10^10 or 1x10^11 viral particles, either as one shot or as two shots given 56 days apart. TCRbeta repertoire sequencing served as the tool for gauging how specific and how broad the SARS-CoV-2-reactive T cell receptors were following Ad26.COV2.S vaccination. The TCR-sequenced set comprised approximately 32 samples: some 19 Ad26.COV2.S vaccine recipients, 5 placebo recipients and 8 SARS-CoV-2 convalescent individuals. Trial participants were randomized into five groups of five, in which low-dose or high-dose Ad26.COV2.S was given once or twice, or placebo was given on both occasions. Investigators did not know the trial group allocation while performing experiments and assessing outcomes.

Trimming takes 4 bases off V and 5 bases off J; junction bases not matched to a gene: 11. The CDR3, cysteine through phenylalanine, is 15 amino acids long. Only CDR3 DNA is held: 45 bases, read in frame from base 1. As encoded in the germline V gene, CDR1 is SGHRS while CDR2 is YFSETQ. The immunoSEQ Assay was used to sequence TCRbeta CDR3 regions. After extraction, genomic DNA underwent amplification by bias-controlled multiplex PCR, followed by high-throughput sequencing. In the paper's pipeline: To quantify the absolute abundance of every unique TCRbeta CDR3 region, sequences were collapsed and filtered. T cell fraction was estimated by normalizing TCRbeta template counts to usable DNA, with usable DNA measured through amplification of reference genes found in all nucleated cells. Repertoire TCRs were annotated as SARS-CoV-2-specific when V gene, CDR3 amino acid sequence and J gene were exactly matched to a known reactive TCR set. The reference SARS-CoV-2 TCR set came from MIRA and was filtered for enrichment in COVID-19-positive ImmuneCODE repertoires, removing public or cross-reactive TCRs. Based on the MIRA antigens, annotated TCRs were further analysed at the level of specific ORF or position within ORF. Breadth was defined as the number of annotated unique rearrangements divided by the total number of unique productive rearrangements, and depth was defined as the summed frequency of the annotated unique rearrangements. Two-sided Wilcoxon rank-sum tests were used to compare TCR breadth between groups. The source is immuneACCESS, and TCRdb retained only in-frame sequences with V and J called. Part of the clones is not carried over; for the studies checked, unresolved V genes explain less than half of this, and the remainder is unexplained. Clone size and V and J calls were adopted from that table, with D and trimming inferred from the DNA. The sample table lists approximately 300,000 clones, 86% of them with a count of one. Around 2% of the sample comes from the top ten.

A note on this clone: Its antigen has not been determined. Per-base qualities were not stored, and no clone one base away is much larger.

Interpreted using the paper, the treatment or condition label stands for: around 19 received Ad26.COV2.S at low or high dose, single or two shots; a few received placebo; per-sample allocation not given. For vaccine and placebo recipients, the sequenced repertoires came from samples collected on day 63 after the first injection. Cohort 1b enrolled about two dozen adults aged 18-55 years at a single site in Boston, USA, between 29 July and 7 August 2020. Ad26.COV2.S was a replication-incompetent adenovirus type 26 vector that expressed a prefusion-stabilized SARS-CoV-2 spike protein derived from the original Wuhan strain. The paper as a whole reports these results and caveats: Non-spike TCR breadth was comparable between vaccine and placebo recipients, consistent with the vaccine containing only spike. Substantial breadth of spike-specific CD8+ and CD4+ T cell responses was reported after vaccination. The authors noted that the TCR breadth and depth analyses may have underestimated total T cell responses. Higher spike-specific TCR breadth was observed in Ad26.COV2.S recipients than in placebo recipients (P = 0.0014). The study was not powered for comparison of responses between vaccine doses or regimens.

The sequencing used peripheral blood, collected in a trial of Ad26.COV2.S vaccine versus placebo. The receptor's source is a person aged 18 to 59 who received the Ad26.COV2.S COVID-19 vaccine or a placebo. The rearrangement combines TRBV5-1 with TRBJ2-7, and 8 junction bases match TRBD1. The nucleotides read TGCGCCAGCAGCCCCACGGGACAGGCAGGACACGAGCAGTACTTC. Translated, it reads CASSPTGQAGHEQYF.